This entry lists 29 T cell receptor beta chains sequenced from one sample in a study of neurological immune-mediated disorders. Each CDR3 protein gets one entry after TCRdb re-called the 5' RACE reads with MiXCR. The top ten hold 2.9% of the sample, which has 45,000 to 65,000 distinct CDR3 sequences, 4% to 5.5% seen once. Material: PBMCs. Source of these receptors: a man between 45 and 60 years old with multiple sclerosis.

The sample holds many counts of this clonotype. Here the CDR3 reads CAISESEGRPNEQFF. The DNA for the CDR3 is TGTGCCATCAGTGAGTCGGAGGGCAGGCCCAATGAGCAGTTCTTC. J is TRBJ2-1 and V is TRBV10-3, with D tentatively TRBD2 (6 bases). Trimming pared 0 bases from V and 6 bases from J, leaving 12 bases between. This CDR3 is built from 15 residues. The germline gives CDR1 ENHRY, CDR2 SYGVKD.

Many counts were recorded for this clonotype. The CDR3 sequence: CASSLKGREAFF. Here the CDR3 DNA reads TGCGCCAGCAGCTTGAAGGGTCGTGAAGCTTTCTTT. The gene calls are TRBV5-1 and TRBJ1-1; unclear D gene. The CDR3 consists of 12 residues. The V gene's germline CDR1 is SGHRS and CDR2 YFSETQ. Trimming removed 1 base at V and 7 bases at J, with 8 bases between. The variable domain in full, with the rest retrieved from reference TRBV5-1 and TRBJ1-1, is KAGVTQTPRYLIKTRGQQVTLSCSPISGHRSVSWYQQTPGQGLQFLFEYFSETQRNKGNFPGRFSGRQFSNSRSEMNVSTLELGDSALYLCASSLKGREAFFGQGTRLTVV.

This clonotype was counted ten times or more. This chain joins TRBV20-1 and TRBJ1-2; no clear D gene. The germline V gene encodes CDR1 DFQATT and CDR2 SNEGSKA (reference sequence). Trimming pared 5 bases from V and 4 bases from J, leaving 14 bases between. The CDR3 consists of 13 residues. The CDR3 DNA reads TGCAGTGCTTCACCAGGTTACGGCTATGGCTACACCTTC. Encoded protein: CSASPGYGYGYTF.

This clonotype has ten or more counts. This chain connects TRBV9 to TRBJ2-5; D is uncertain. Trimming took off 0 bases at V and 5 bases at J, with 11 bases between the two ends. Germline loops: CDR1 SGDLS, CDR2 YYNGEE. This CDR3 comprises 14 residues. CDR3 nucleotide sequence: TGTGCCAGCAGCGTAGAGGCAGAAAGGGAGACCCAGTACTTC. Amino acids: CASSVEAERETQYF.

This clonotype has ten or more counts. The genes are TRBV4-2 and TRBJ2-2, with 7 bases aligning to TRBD2. Germline values: CDR1 LGHNA, CDR2 YNFKEQ. Trimming took 0 bases from V and 2 from J; bases not matched to a gene: 6. The CDR3 runs 17 residues. The CDR3 protein is CASSQDVSGDNTGELFF. The DNA for the CDR3 is TGTGCCAGCAGCCAAGATGTCAGCGGGGATAACACCGGGGAGCTGTTTTTT.

Concerning this clonotype: One base away lies a much larger clone, so this may be a sequencing read error. V gene TRBV20-1 combines with J gene TRBJ2-5; no clear D gene. This CDR3 is built from 12 residues. The V gene lost 6 bases and the J gene lost 4 bases, with 12 bases spanning the gap. Germline values: CDR1 DFQATT, CDR2 SNEGSKA (reference sequence). The CDR3 sequence: CSAIGMGETQYF. DNA of the CDR3: TGCAGTGCCATTGGGATGGGAGAGACCCAGTACTTC.

As to this clonotype: Germline is not matched at one junction end, which may reflect a read error. The chain employs TRBV6-1 and TRBJ2-6; D is tentatively TRBD1 or TRBD2 (5 bases each). The length of the CDR3 is 14 residues. CDR1 and CDR2 from the germline V gene are MNHNS and SASEGT. For the CDR3, the DNA is TGTGCCAGCAGCGGGGCAGGTGGGGCCAAAGTCCTGACTTTC. This gives the protein CASSGAGGAKVLTF.

This clonotype turned up a few times. The rearrangement links TRBV5-1 to TRBJ2-1; D gene ambiguous. The V and J ends lost 5 bases and 1 base respectively, with 10 bases between them. Germline-derived CDR1 and CDR2 are SGHRS and YFSETQ. The CDR3 loop spans 14 amino acids. This CDR3 is CASSLLLSYNEQFF. CDR3 nucleotides: TGCGCCAGCAGTCTCCTTTTATCCTACAATGAGCAGTTCTTC.

This clonotype was detected ten times or more. This rearrangement joins TRBV4-1 to TRBJ2-5; possibly TRBD2 for D (6 bases). The V end was cut by 3 bases, the J end by 1 base, with 18 bases between. The CDR3 has 17 residues. Germline V lookup: CDR1 MGHRA, CDR2 YSYEKL. The CDR3 loop reads CASSHTTSREFQETQYF. The CDR3 nucleotides read TGCGCCAGCAGCCATACAACTAGCCGTGAATTCCAAGAGACCCAGTACTTC.

This clonotype was observed at least ten times. The rearrangement uses TRBV3-1 and TRBJ2-1; 9 bases map to TRBD2. The germline V gene has CDR1 LGHDT and CDR2 YNNKEL (reference sequence). V shed 4 bases, J shed 7 bases, and the junction held 8 bases outside the gene matches. This CDR3 has 15 amino acids. CDR3 DNA: TGTGCCAGCAGCCGACGCGGGGGGGCGAATAATGAGCAGTTCTTC. It encodes CASSRRGGANNEQFF.

The chain has TRBV2 and TRBJ2-7, with D possibly being TRBD1 (6 bases). The V end was cut by 3 bases, the J end by 3 bases, with 15 bases between. Looked up from germline, CDR1 is SNHLY and CDR2 is FYNNEI. This CDR3 is built from 15 residues. The DNA of the CDR3 is TGTGCCAGCAGTGAGAGGGGTGAGGACAGCTACGAGCAGTACTTC. Protein: CASSERGEDSYEQYF. Supplemented by reference TRBV2 and TRBJ2-7, the full variable domain reads EPEVTQTPSHQVTQMGQEVILRCVPISNHLYFYWYRQILGQKVEFLVSFYNNEISEKSEIFDDQFSVERPDGSNFTLKIRSTKLEDSAMYFCASSERGEDSYEQYFGPGTRLTVT.

In its sample, this clonotype was seen many times. The J gene is TRBJ1-2, the V gene TRBV5-1, with D unresolved. There are 12 residues in the CDR3. V was trimmed by 2 bases and J by 8 bases, leaving 10 bases between them. CDR1 is SGHRS and CDR2 is YFSETQ in the germline V gene. Here the CDR3 DNA reads TGCGCCAGCAGCTTCATCACGGGCGGCTACACCTTC. It encodes CASSFITGGYTF.

This clonotype occurred a few times. The rearrangement links TRBV12-5 to TRBJ2-2; 11 bases are shared with TRBD2. The V and J ends lost 5 bases and 2 bases, in that order; junction bases with no gene match: 4. The germline CDR1 and CDR2 sequences are LGHNT and FRNRAP. The CDR3 spans 16 residues. The CDR3 protein is CASGPLAGGNTGELFF. The CDR3 nucleotides are TGTGCTAGTGGTCCCCTAGCGGGAGGCAACACCGGGGAGCTGTTTTTT.

This clonotype was seen at least ten times. The V and J genes are TRBV5-1 and TRBJ2-1; D is perhaps TRBD1 (5 bases). From germline, CDR1 is SGHRS and CDR2 YFSETQ. The CDR3 totals 13 residues. Trimming shortened V by 0 bases and J by 9 bases, and 10 bases separated the two germline ends. CDR3: CASSLGRVSEQFF. In DNA form, the CDR3 reads TGCGCCAGCAGCTTGGGCAGGGTTAGTGAGCAGTTCTTC.

V is TRBV18 and J is TRBJ2-7, with 9 positions matching TRBD1. V was pared by 5 bases and J by 6 bases, with 8 bases of the junction left unmatched. Germline CDR1 is KGHSH and CDR2 is LQKENI. The CDR3 totals 14 residues. CDR3 in amino acids: CASSWGQGVSEQYF. In DNA, the CDR3 is TGTGCCAGCTCATGGGGACAGGGTGTCAGCGAGCAGTACTTC.

This clonotype was observed at least ten times. The chain uses TRBV29-1 and TRBJ2-1; D may be TRBD2 (7 bases). The CDR3 is 18 amino acids. The V gene lost 8 bases and the J gene lost 0 bases, with 26 bases spanning the gap. CDR1 SQVTM and CDR2 ANQGSEA come from the germline V gene. DNA for the CDR3: TGCAGCCTCTATTGGAGATGTGAGCGGGACAACTCCTACAATGAGCAGTTCTTC. Amino acid sequence: CSLYWRCERDNSYNEQFF.

This clonotype was recorded many times. The rearrangement joins TRBV21-1 to TRBJ1-2; the table's TRBD1 call for D was not verified on the DNA. TRBV21-1 constitutes a pseudogene. The CDR3 totals 14 residues. The CDR3 here is CASSKQGLSYGYTF. In DNA form, the CDR3 reads TGTGCCAGCAGCAAGCAGGGTCTAAGCTATGGCTACACCTTC.

This clonotype was counted at least ten times. CDR3: CASSHTGQGFTDTQYF. In nucleotides, the CDR3 is TGTGCCAGCAGTCACACGGGACAGGGGTTCACCGATACGCAGTATTTT. This chain uses TRBV27 with TRBJ2-3; 10 bases agree with TRBD1. The length of the CDR3 is 16 residues. Germline assignment: CDR1 MNHEY and CDR2 SMNVEV (reference sequence). Trimming took 5 bases from V and 6 from J; bases not matched to a gene: 11.

This clonotype occurred many times. CDR3 sequence (DNA): TGCGCCAGCAGCTTGGCGCGGGGTCAAGAGACCCAGTACTTC. Translating gives CASSLARGQETQYF. The V call is TRBV5-1, the J call TRBJ2-5; D might be TRBD2 (6 bases). V lost 0 bases and J lost 2, with 8 bases in between. CDR3 length equals 14 residues. Germline CDR1 is SGHRS and CDR2 is YFSETQ.

In its sample, this clonotype was seen many times. The chain carries TRBV15 and TRBJ2-7; 8 bases map to TRBD1. Trimming cost V 1 base and J 3 bases; bases outside gene matches: 5. Germline loops: CDR1 LNHNV, CDR2 YYDKDF (reference sequence). The CDR3 sequence is 15 residues long. The CDR3 DNA is TGTGCCACCAGCAGAGCACCCGGGACAGGCTACGAGCAGTACTTC. Protein: CATSRAPGTGYEQYF.

This CDR3 is CASTSVGVAANTEAFF. CDR3 nucleotides: TGTGCCAGCACCTCCGTAGGGGTAGCCGCCAACACTGAAGCTTTCTTT. The chain has TRBV28 and TRBJ1-1; D may be TRBD1 (5 bases). The length of the CDR3 is 16 residues. V lost 7 bases to trimming and J lost 2 bases, with 20 bases between them. Germline V CDR1 and CDR2: MDHEN, SYDVKM.

In this sample, this clonotype turned up many times. The genes are TRBV6-5 and TRBJ2-6, with a tentative D call TRBD1 (5 bases). Germline assignment: CDR1 MNHEY and CDR2 SVGAGI. This CDR3 is 13 amino acids long. Deletions cut 8 bases from V and 2 bases from J, with 7 bases between. The CDR3 DNA sequence: TGTGCCAGCGGGGCGACTGGGGCCAACGTCCTGACTTTC. This gives the protein CASGATGANVLTF.

This clonotype was detected ten times or more. One end of the junction is discordant with germline, which a read error may explain. The chain uses TRBV7-7 and TRBJ2-1, with D maybe TRBD1 (5 bases). The germline gives CDR1 SSHAT, CDR2 FNYEAQ (reference sequence). This CDR3 is 15 amino acids long. The DNA for the CDR3 is TGTGCTAGCAGCTATAATAGGGGCTCCTACAATGAGCAGTTCTTC. It yields the protein CASSYNRGSYNEQFF.

This sequence joins TRBV5-1 and TRBJ2-3; D unresolved. Trimming removed 1 base at V and 2 bases at J, with 8 bases between. CDR3 length: 14 residues. Germline V gene data show CDR1 as SGHRS and CDR2 as YFSETQ. CDR3 sequence reads: CASSLQDPTDTQYF. The CDR3, as DNA: TGCGCCAGCAGCTTGCAGGACCCCACAGATACGCAGTATTTT.

This clonotype was counted between two and nine times. This CDR3 is CAHGSGGTYEQYF. CDR3 nucleotides: TGTGCCCACGGGTCGGGGGGGACCTACGAGCAGTACTTC. The rearrangement joins TRBV30 to TRBJ2-7; 8 bases match TRBD2. The CDR3 loop spans 13 amino acids. The V gene's germline CDR1 is GTSNPN and CDR2 SVGIG (reference sequence). Unmatched junction bases numbered 8, after V lost 8 bases and J lost 2 bases.

In its sample, this clonotype was seen many times. The chain links TRBV29-1 to TRBJ1-1; 12 bases agree with TRBD1. V shed 7 bases and J 6 bases; nucleotides not matched to a gene: 9. The CDR3 sequence is 14 residues long. The V gene's germline CDR1 is SQVTM and CDR2 ANQGSEA. The CDR3 spells CSAPGQGATPEAFF. Written as DNA, the CDR3 is TGCAGCGCCCCGGGACAGGGGGCGACCCCTGAAGCTTTCTTT.

The V and J genes are TRBV5-1 and TRBJ2-7, with 8 nucleotides matching TRBD2. CDR1 and CDR2 from the germline V gene are SGHRS and YFSETQ. Losses at the gene ends were 3 bases for V and 5 bases for J; bases not matched to a gene: 10. The CDR3 runs to 15 residues. Written as DNA, the CDR3 is TGCGCCAGCAGCTGGTTGAGCGGGAGTGGTGACGAGCAGTACTTC. The encoded protein is CASSWLSGSGDEQYF.

Ten or more counts support this clonotype. The rearrangement links TRBV20-1 to TRBJ2-2; 8 nucleotides line up with TRBD1. Germline loops: CDR1 DFQATT, CDR2 SNEGSKA (reference sequence). With 6 bases clipped from V and 2 bases from J, the junction kept 8 bases outside the gene matches. CDR3 length equals 15 residues. For the CDR3, the DNA is TGCAGTGCCGATGACAGGGGCGACAACACCGGGGAGCTGTTTTTT. Translated, it gives CSADDRGDNTGELFF.

The table lists this clonotype with many counts. The J gene is TRBJ1-1, the V gene TRBV5-1, with 7 bases fitting TRBD1. Trimming removed 0 bases from V and 4 bases from J; junction bases left unmatched: 18. The CDR3 is made up of 19 amino acids. CDR1 SGHRS and CDR2 YFSETQ come from the germline V gene. The DNA of the CDR3 is TGCGCCAGCAGCTTGGCCCCGGGACAGACCACCCGACGGGGCACTGAAGCTTTCTTT. Translating it yields CASSLAPGQTTRRGTEAFF. Full variable domain (outside the CDR3, taken from reference TRBV5-1 and TRBJ1-1): KAGVTQTPRYLIKTRGQQVTLSCSPISGHRSVSWYQQTPGQGLQFLFEYFSETQRNKGNFPGRFSGRQFSNSRSEMNVSTLELGDSALYLCASSLAPGQTTRRGTEAFFGQGTRLTVV.